This T cell receptor (beta chain) originates from a study of blood T cells in healthy people across ages. Germline CDR1 and CDR2: SEHNR and FQNEAQ (reference sequence). V lost 5 bases and J lost 6; bases outside the gene matches: 23. CDR3 length: 20 residues. It was with a sample-barcoded 5' primer and a J-beta primer mix that a second PCR of roughly 7 to 12 cycles was run. Each cDNA molecule received a tag from a template-switch adaptor that had 12 random nucleotides. TCRdb re-called the 5' RACE reads with MiXCR, one entry per CDR3 protein. The sample shows under 2,000,000 distinct CDR3 sequences, roughly 49% of them seen only once.

The TCR was taken from a woman between 40 and 55 years old in good health. The sample comprised blood. The chain recombines TRBV7-9 with TRBJ2-3; 10 bases map to TRBD2. In nucleotides, the CDR3 is TGTGCCAGCAGCATGAGGGTAGCGGGGGGCCTCTCAAATCCGAGGGATACGCAGTATTTT. Protein sequence: CASSMRVAGGLSNPRDTQYF. The complete variable domain, with remaining parts taken from reference TRBV7-9 and TRBJ2-3, reads DTGVSQNPRHKITKRGQNVTFRCDPISEHNRLYWYRQTLGQGPEFLTYFQNEAQLEKSRLLSDRFSAERPKGSFSTLEIQRTEQGDSAMYLCASSMRVAGGLSNPRDTQYFGPGTRLTVL.